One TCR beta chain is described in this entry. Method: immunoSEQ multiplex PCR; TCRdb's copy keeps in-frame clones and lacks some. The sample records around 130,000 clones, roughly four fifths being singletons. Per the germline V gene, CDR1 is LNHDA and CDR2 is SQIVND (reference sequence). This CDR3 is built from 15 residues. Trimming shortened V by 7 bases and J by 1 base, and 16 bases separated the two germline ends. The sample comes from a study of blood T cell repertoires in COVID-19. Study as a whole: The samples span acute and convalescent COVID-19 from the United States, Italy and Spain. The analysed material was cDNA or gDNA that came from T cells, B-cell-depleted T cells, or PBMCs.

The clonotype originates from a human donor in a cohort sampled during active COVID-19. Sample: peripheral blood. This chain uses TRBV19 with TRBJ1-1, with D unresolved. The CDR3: CASINLGVRNTEAFF. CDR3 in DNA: TGTGCCAGTATCAACCTCGGGGTACGGAACACTGAAGCTTTCTTT.